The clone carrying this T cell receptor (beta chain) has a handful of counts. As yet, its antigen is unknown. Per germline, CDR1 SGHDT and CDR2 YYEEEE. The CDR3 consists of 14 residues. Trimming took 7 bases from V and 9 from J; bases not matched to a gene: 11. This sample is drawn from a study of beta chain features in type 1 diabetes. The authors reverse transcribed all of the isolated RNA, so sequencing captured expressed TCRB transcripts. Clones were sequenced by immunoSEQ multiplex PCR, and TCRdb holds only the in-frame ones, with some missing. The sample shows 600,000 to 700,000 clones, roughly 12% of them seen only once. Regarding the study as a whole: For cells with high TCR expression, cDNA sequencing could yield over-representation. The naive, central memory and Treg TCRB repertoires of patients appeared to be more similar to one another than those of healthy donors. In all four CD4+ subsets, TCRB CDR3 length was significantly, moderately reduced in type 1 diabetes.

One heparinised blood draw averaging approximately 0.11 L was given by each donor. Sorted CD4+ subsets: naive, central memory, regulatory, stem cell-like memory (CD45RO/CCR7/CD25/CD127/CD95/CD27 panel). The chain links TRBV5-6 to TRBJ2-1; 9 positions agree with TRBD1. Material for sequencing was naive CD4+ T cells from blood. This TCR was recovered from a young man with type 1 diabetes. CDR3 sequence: CASGRDRVSGEQFF. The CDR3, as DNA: TGTGCCAGCGGGCGGGACAGGGTAAGCGGTGAGCAGTTCTTC.